This T cell receptor beta chain was recovered during a study of CD8 T cells in ankylosing spondylitis. General study points: Earlier work had already found some motif variants in reactive arthritis synovial fluid and blood. Seven to nine highly homologous variants formed a TCR beta motif that appeared characteristic of ankylosing spondylitis blood.

Remarks on this clonotype: Its antigen is as yet unknown.

TCRdb used MiXCR to reprocess the 5' RACE reads, holding one entry per CDR3 protein. The data show about 390,000 distinct CDR3 sequences, about a fifth seen once. With V trimmed by 8 bases and J by 0 bases, 10 bases remained unmatched. CDR3 length: 16 residues. Germline V gene sequence: CDR1 MNHNS, CDR2 SASEGT. The sample consisted of blood, either unsorted or a sorted T cell fraction (not recorded which). The receptor was isolated from a male donor with ankylosing spondylitis. This chain connects TRBV6-1 to TRBJ2-5; 9 nucleotides match TRBD1. DNA of the CDR3: TGTGCCAGCCGGGACAGGGTCCCATTAAACCAAGAGACCCAGTACTTC. It translates to CASRDRVPLNQETQYF.